This is a list of T cell receptor beta chains from one sample in a study of post-analysis software for immune sequencing data. TCRdb re-called the PCR reads with MiXCR, one entry per CDR3 protein. The table records hundreds of thousands of distinct CDR3 sequences, about 44% of them present only once. The sequenced sample consisted of blood. The receptors come from a girl between 10 and 17 years old with multiple sclerosis. The CDR3 runs from the conserved cysteine through the conserved F or W. The D gene is left open where the match is weak. Some rows mark clone size as missing; the rest say once, few, many or name a class of expanded clone.

TRBJ2-1	TRBV12-3/TRBV12-4	-	-	TGTGCCAGCAGCTCGGCGGGTTTGTACAATAAGCAGTTCTTC	CASSSAGLYNKQFF
TRBJ2-7	TRBV7-2	TRBD1	few	TGTGCCAGCAGCAGGGACAGGGGGATCGACGAGCAGTACTTC	CASSRDRGIDEQYF
TRBJ2-5	TRBV20-1	TRBD2	-	TGCAGTGCTAGAGACGGGGGGGCGAGGGAGACCCAGTACTTC	CSARDGGARETQYF
TRBJ2-7	TRBV20-1	TRBD2	few	TGCAGTGCTTACGGGACTAGCGGGTCTAGCTCCTACGAGCAGTACTTC	CSAYGTSGSSSYEQYF
TRBJ1-2	TRBV6-1	-	-	TGTGCCAGCAGTGCGGAGGACCAAGGCTATGGCTACACCTTC	CASSAEDQGYGYTF
TRBJ1-2	TRBV12-3/TRBV12-4	-	few	TGTGCCAGCATCCCCTCGGGGGCCCGGGGCTATGGCTACACCTTC	CASIPSGARGYGYTF
TRBJ1-4	TRBV10-3	-	few	TGTGCCATCAGTGAGTCCCTACATGTCAATGAAAAACTGTTTTTT	CAISESLHVNEKLFF
TRBJ1-2	TRBV5-5	-	-	TGTGCCAGCAGCTTGGATCGGTCTGGCTACACCTTC	CASSLDRSGYTF
TRBJ2-7	TRBV4-2	-	-	TGTGCCAGCAGCCAAGATCTGGGGGACTTGAGCGGGTCGAGCAGGGAGCAGTACTTC	CASSQDLGDLSGSSREQYF
TRBJ2-7	TRBV29-1	TRBD2	-	TGCAGCGTTCTGATGGGGACTAGCGGGGGGACCTACGAGCAGTACTTC	CSVLMGTSGGTYEQYF
TRBJ2-5	TRBV7-9	-	-	TGTGCCAGCAGCTTAGGGGGAACAGTGGTGGAGACCCAGTACTTC	CASSLGGTVVETQYF
TRBJ2-3	TRBV29-1	TRBD2	few	TGCAGCGTTGAAGAGTTAAGCGGGAGATGGGGGAGCACAGATACGCAGTATTTT	CSVEELSGRWGSTDTQYF
TRBJ2-6	TRBV5-1	-	few	TGCGCCAGCAGAGTCTTGGGGGGATCTGGGGCCAACGTCCTGACTTTC	CASRVLGGSGANVLTF
TRBJ2-7	TRBV12-3/TRBV12-4	TRBD2	few	TGTGCCAGCAAGGATAGCGGGCCCTACGAGCAGTACTTC	CASKDSGPYEQYF
TRBJ2-7	TRBV10-3	TRBD2	-	TGTGCCACCTTGGGGGTACAGCGGGGGAACGAGCAGTACTTC	CATLGVQRGNEQYF
TRBJ2-4	TRBV20-1	TRBD1	few	TGCAGTGCTAGAGATTCAGGACAGGGAGACATTCAGTACTTC	CSARDSGQGDIQYF
TRBJ2-1	TRBV20-1	-	-	TGCAGTGCTCCTGATGAGGGCAATGAGCAGTTCTTC	CSAPDEGNEQFF
TRBJ2-3	TRBV5-1	-	few	TGCGCCAGCAGCCTATGGACTTCTAGCACAGATACGCAGTATTTT	CASSLWTSSTDTQYF
TRBJ2-1	TRBV12-3/TRBV12-4	-	few	TGTGCCAGCAGTCCCAAGGTTTACAATGAGCAGTTCTTC	CASSPKVYNEQFF
TRBJ2-3	TRBV6-5	-	-	TGTGCCAGCAGTTACGCCCCAGATACGCAGTATTTT	CASSYAPDTQYF